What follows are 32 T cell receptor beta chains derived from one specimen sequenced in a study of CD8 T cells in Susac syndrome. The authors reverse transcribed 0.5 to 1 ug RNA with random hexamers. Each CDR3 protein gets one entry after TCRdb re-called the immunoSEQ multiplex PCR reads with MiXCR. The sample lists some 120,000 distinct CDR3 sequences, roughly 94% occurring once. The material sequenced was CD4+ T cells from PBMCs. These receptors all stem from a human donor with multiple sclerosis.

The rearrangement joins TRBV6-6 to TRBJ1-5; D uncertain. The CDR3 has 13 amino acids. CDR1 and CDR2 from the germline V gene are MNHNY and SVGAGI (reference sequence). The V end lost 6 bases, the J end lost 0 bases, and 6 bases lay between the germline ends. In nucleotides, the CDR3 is TGTGCCAGCAGCCAATCTAGCAATCAGCCCCAGCATTTT. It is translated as CASSQSSNQPQHF.

CDR3 residues: CSATRQGVNEQFF. CDR3 coding DNA: TGCAGTGCCACAAGACAGGGTGTGAATGAGCAGTTCTTC. The J gene is TRBJ2-1, the V gene TRBV20-1; the match to TRBD1 covers 7 bases. With V trimmed by 6 bases and J by 7 bases, 9 bases remained unmatched. Germline V gene data show CDR1 as DFQATT and CDR2 as SNEGSKA (reference sequence). This CDR3 has 13 residues.

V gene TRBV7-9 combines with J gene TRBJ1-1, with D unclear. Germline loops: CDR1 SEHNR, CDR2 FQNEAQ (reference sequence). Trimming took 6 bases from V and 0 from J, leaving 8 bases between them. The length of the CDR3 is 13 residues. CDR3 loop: CASRRLMNTEAFF. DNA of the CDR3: TGTGCCAGCAGAAGACTTATGAACACTGAAGCTTTCTTT.

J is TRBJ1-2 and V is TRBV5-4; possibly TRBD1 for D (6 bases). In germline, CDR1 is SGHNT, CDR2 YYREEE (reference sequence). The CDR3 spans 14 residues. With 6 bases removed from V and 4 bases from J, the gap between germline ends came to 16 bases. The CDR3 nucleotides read TGTGCCAGCAAAGAGGACAGAGGTTCCTATGGCTACACCTTC. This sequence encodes CASKEDRGSYGYTF.

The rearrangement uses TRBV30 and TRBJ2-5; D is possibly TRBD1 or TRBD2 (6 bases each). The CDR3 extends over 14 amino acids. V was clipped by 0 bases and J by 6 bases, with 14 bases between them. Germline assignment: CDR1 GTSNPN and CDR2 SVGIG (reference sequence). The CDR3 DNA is TGTGCCTGGAGTGTAGGGGGAGGAGCGCAGACCCAGTACTTC. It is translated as CAWSVGGGAQTQYF. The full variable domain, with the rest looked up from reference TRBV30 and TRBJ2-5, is SQTIHQWPATLVQPVGSPLSLECTVEGTSNPNLYWYRQAAGRGLQLLFYSVGIGQISSEVPQNLSASRPQDRQFILSSKKLLLSDSGFYLCAWSVGGGAQTQYFGPGTRLLVL.

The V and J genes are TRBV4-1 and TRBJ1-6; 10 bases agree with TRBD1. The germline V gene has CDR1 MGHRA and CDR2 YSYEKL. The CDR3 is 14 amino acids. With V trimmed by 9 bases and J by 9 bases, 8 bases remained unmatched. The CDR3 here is CASTPGTGASPLHF. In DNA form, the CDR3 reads TGCGCCAGTACTCCCGGGACAGGGGCTTCACCCCTCCACTTT.

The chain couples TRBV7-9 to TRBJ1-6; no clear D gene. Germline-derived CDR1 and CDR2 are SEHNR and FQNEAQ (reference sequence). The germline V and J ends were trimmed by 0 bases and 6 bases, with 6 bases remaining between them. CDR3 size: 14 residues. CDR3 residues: CASSLAGPNSPLHF. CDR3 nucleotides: TGTGCCAGCAGCTTAGCAGGGCCTAATTCACCCCTCCACTTT. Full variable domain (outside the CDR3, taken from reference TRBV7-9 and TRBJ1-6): DTGVSQNPRHKITKRGQNVTFRCDPISEHNRLYWYRQTLGQGPEFLTYFQNEAQLEKSRLLSDRFSAERPKGSFSTLEIQRTEQGDSAMYLCASSLAGPNSPLHFGNGTRLTVT.

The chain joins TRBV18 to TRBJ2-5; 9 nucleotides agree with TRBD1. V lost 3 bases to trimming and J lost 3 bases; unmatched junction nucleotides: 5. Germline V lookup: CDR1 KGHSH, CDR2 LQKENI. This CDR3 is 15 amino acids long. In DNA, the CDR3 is TGTGCCAGCTCACCGGGACAGGGTTCTGAAGAGACCCAGTACTTC. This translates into CASSPGQGSEETQYF.

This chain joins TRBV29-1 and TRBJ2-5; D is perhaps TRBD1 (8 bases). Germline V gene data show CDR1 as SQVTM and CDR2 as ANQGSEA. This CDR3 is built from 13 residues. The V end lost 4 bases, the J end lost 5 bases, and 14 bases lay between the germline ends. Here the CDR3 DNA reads TGCAGCGTTGGGGGGGGACAGGATGAGACCCAGTACTTC. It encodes CSVGGGQDETQYF.

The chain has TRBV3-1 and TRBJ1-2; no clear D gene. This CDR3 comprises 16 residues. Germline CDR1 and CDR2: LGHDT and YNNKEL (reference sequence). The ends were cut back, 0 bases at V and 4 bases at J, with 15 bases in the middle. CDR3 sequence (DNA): TGTGCCAGCAGCCAAGAAGTAGCCACCACGCTCTATGGCTACACCTTC. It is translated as CASSQEVATTLYGYTF.

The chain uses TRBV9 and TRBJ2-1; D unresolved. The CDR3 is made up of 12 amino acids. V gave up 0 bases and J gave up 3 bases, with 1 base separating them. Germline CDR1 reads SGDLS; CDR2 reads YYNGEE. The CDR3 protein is CASSVGYNEQFF. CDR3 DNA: TGTGCCAGCAGCGTAGGCTACAATGAGCAGTTCTTC. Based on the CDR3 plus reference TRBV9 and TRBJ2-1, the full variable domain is DSGVTQTPKHLITATGQRVTLRCSPRSGDLSVYWYQQSLDQGLQFLIQYYNGEERAKGNILERFSAQQFPDLHSELNLSSLELGDSALYFCASSVGYNEQFFGPGTRLTVL.

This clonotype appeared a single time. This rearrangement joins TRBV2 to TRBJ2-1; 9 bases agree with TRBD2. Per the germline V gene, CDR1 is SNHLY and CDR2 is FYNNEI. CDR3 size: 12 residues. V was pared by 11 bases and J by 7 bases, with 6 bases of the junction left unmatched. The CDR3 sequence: CAGAGGLNEQFF. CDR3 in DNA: TGTGCCGGGGCGGGGGGGCTAAATGAGCAGTTCTTC.

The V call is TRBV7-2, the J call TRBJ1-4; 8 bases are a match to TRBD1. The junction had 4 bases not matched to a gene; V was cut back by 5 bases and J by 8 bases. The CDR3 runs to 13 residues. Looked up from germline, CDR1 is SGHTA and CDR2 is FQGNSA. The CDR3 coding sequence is TGTGCCAGCAGCCCGAGACAGGGGGAAAAACTGTTTTTT. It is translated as CASSPRQGEKLFF.

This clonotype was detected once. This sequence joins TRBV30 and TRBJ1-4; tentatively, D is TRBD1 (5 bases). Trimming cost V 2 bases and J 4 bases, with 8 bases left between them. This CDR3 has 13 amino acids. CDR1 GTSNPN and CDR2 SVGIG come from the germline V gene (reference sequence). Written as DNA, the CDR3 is TGTGCCTGGAGTCGGGGGAGTAATGAAAAACTGTTTTTT. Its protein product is CAWSRGSNEKLFF.

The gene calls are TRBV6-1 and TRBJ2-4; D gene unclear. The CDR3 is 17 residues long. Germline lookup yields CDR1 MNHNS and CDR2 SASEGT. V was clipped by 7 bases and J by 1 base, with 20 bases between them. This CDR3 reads CASNPNSRFFAKNIQYF. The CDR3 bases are TGTGCCAGCAACCCGAATTCTAGGTTCTTTGCCAAAAACATTCAGTACTTC.

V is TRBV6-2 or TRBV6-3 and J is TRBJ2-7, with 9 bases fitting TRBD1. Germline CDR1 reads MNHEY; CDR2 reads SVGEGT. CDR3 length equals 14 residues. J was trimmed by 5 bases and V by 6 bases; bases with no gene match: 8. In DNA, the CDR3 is TGTGCCAGCAGCTTTACAGGGGGCCTTAACGAGCAGTACTTC. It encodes CASSFTGGLNEQYF.

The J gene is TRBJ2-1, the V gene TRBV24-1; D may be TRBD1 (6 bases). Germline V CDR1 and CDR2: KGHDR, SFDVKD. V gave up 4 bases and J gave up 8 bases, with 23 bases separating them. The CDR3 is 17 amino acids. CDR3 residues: CATSDSERGGYIDEQFF. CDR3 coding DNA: TGTGCCACCAGTGACTCGGAGAGAGGGGGTTATATCGATGAGCAGTTCTTC.

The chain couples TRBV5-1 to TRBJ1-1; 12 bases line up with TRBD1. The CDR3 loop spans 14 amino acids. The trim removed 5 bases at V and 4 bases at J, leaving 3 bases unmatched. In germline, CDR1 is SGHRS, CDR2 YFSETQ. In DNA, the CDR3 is TGCGCCAGCAGGGGACAGGGGGCGTTCACTGAAGCTTTCTTT. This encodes CASRGQGAFTEAFF.

CDR3 sequence: CSQTLRQGTEAFF. For the CDR3, the DNA is TGCAGCCAAACCCTGCGACAGGGGACTGAAGCTTTCTTT. The rearrangement joins TRBV29-1 to TRBJ1-1, with 8 bases matching TRBD1. The V gene's germline CDR1 is SQVTM and CDR2 ANQGSEA. The length of the CDR3 is 13 residues. V lost 8 bases, J lost 5 bases, and 10 bases stayed unmatched.

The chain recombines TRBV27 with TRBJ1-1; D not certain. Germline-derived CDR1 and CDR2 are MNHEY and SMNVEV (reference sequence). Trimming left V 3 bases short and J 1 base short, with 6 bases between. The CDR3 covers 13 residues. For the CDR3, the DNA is TGTGCCAGCAGTTTCAAGGGGAACACTGAAGCTTTCTTT. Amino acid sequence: CASSFKGNTEAFF.

The CDR3 loop reads CASSHWTGIPEQYF. In DNA form, the CDR3 reads TGTGCCAGCAGCCATTGGACAGGTATACCCGAGCAGTACTTC. The chain has TRBV5-6 and TRBJ2-7; TRBD1 aligns across 7 bases. This CDR3 is 14 amino acids long. The germline V gene has CDR1 SGHDT and CDR2 YYEEEE. The ends lost 4 bases at V and 6 bases at J; junction bases unmatched: 10. Full variable domain (remainder filled in from reference TRBV5-6 and TRBJ2-7): DAGVTQSPTHLIKTRGQQVTLRCSPKSGHDTVSWYQQALGQGPQFIFQYYEEEERQRGNFPDRFSGHQFPNYSSELNVNALLLGDSALYLCASSHWTGIPEQYFGPGTRLTVT.

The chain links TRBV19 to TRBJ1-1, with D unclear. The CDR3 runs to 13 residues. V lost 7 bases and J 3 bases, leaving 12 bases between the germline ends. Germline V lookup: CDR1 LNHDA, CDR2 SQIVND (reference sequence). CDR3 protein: CASTRQADTEAFF. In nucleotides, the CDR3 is TGTGCCAGTACTCGGCAGGCTGACACTGAAGCTTTCTTT.

CDR3 residues: CASTSPGSNQPQHF. CDR3 DNA sequence: TGTGCCAGTACAAGCCCGGGGAGCAATCAGCCCCAGCATTTT. V is TRBV19 and J is TRBJ1-5; D not resolved. The ends were cut back, 7 bases at V and 1 base at J, with 11 bases in the middle. The CDR3 totals 14 residues. Per the germline V gene, CDR1 is LNHDA and CDR2 is SQIVND (reference sequence).

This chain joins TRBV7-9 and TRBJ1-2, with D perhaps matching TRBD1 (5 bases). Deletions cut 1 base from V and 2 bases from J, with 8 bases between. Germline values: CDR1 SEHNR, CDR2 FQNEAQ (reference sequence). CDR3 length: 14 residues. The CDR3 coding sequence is TGTGCCAGCAGCTTAGGGGACGGGAACTATGGCTACACCTTC. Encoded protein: CASSLGDGNYGYTF.

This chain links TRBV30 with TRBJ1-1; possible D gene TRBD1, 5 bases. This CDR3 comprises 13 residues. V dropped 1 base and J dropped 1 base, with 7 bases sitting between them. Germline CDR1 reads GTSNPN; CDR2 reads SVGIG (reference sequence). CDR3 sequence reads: CAWSGQSNTEAFF. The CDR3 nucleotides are TGTGCCTGGAGTGGACAGTCGAACACTGAAGCTTTCTTT.

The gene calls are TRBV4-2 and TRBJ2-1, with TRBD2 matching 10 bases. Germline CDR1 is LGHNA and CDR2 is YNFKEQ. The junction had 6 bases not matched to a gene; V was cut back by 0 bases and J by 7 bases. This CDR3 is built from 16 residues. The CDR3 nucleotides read TGTGCCAGCAGCCAAGATCCAGCGGGGGGGCCTAATGAGCAGTTCTTC. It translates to CASSQDPAGGPNEQFF.

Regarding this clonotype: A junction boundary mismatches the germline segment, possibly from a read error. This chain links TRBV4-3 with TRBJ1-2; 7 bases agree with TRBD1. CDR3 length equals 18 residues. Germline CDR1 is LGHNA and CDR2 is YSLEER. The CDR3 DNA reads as TGCGCCAGCAGCCAAGAGCTGGGACAGACCCTAGCTAACTATGGCTACGCCTTC. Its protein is CASSQELGQTLANYGYAF.

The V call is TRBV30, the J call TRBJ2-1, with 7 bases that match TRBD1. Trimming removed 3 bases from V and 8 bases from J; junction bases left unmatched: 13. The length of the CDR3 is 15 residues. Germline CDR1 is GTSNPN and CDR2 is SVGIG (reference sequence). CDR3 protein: CAWSKGTARGDEQFF. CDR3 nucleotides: TGTGCCTGGAGCAAAGGGACAGCCCGGGGCGATGAGCAGTTCTTC.

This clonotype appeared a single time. The CDR3 bases are TGTGCCATCAGTGTGGAGGACACAGATACGCAGTATTTT. Its protein product is CAISVEDTDTQYF. The chain joins TRBV10-3 to TRBJ2-3; D possibly corresponds to TRBD2 (5 bases). CDR1 is ENHRY and CDR2 is SYGVKD in the germline V gene. The CDR3 sequence is 13 residues long. V dropped 4 bases and J dropped 2 bases, with 7 bases sitting between them.

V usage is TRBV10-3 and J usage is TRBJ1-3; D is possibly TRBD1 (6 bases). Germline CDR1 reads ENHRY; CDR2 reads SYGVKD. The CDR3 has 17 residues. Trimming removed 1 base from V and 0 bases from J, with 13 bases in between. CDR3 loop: CAISEYGGPSSGNTIYF. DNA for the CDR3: TGTGCCATCAGTGAGTACGGGGGGCCCAGCTCTGGAAACACCATATATTTT.

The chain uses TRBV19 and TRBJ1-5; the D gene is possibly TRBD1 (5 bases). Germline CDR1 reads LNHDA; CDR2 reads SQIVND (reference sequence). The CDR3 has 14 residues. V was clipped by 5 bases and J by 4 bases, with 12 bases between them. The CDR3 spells CASSLTDFNQPQHF. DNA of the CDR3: TGTGCCAGTAGTCTGACAGACTTTAATCAGCCCCAGCATTTT.

The CDR3 loop is CASSRTDRDYGYTF. The CDR3, as DNA: TGTGCCAGCAGCAGGACGGACAGGGACTATGGCTACACCTTC. The chain has TRBV6-1 and TRBJ1-2, with TRBD1 matching over 8 bases. Germline values: CDR1 MNHNS, CDR2 SASEGT. CDR3 size: 14 residues. J was trimmed by 3 bases and V by 6 bases; bases with no gene match: 6.